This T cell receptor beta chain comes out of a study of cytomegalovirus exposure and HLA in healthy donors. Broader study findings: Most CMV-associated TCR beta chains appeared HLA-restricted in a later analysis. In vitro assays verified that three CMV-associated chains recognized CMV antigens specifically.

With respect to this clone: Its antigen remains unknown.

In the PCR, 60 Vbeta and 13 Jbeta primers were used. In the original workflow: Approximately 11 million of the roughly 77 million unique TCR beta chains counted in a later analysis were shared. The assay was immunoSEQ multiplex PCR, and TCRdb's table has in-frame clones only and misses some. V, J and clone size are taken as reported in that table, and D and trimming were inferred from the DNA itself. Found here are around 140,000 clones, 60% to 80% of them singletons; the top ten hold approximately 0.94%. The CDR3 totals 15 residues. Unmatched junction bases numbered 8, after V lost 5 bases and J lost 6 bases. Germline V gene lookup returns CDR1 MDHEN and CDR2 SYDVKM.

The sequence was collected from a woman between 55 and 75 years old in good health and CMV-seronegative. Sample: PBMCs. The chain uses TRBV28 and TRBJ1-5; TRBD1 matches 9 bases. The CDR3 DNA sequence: TGTGCCAGCAGTACGGGACAGGGTTTAGGTCAGCCCCAGCATTTT. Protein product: CASSTGQGLGQPQHF.